This T cell receptor beta chain is from a study of blood T cell repertoires in COVID-19. Clones were sequenced by immunoSEQ multiplex PCR, and TCRdb holds only the in-frame ones, with some missing. This table holds a few hundred thousand clones, roughly 80% found once. The CDR3 has 13 residues. CDR1 and CDR2 from the germline V gene are SGHRS and YFSETQ. V dropped 0 bases and J dropped 10; count of bases not matched to a gene: 6. The sequenced material came from peripheral blood. This receptor was obtained from a woman aged 45 to 65 with acute or convalescent COVID-19. The V gene is TRBV5-1, the J gene TRBJ1-1; 7 bases line up with TRBD1. Written as DNA, the CDR3 is TGCGCCAGCAGCTTGGGACAGGGAGATGGAGCTTTCTTT. Translation gives CASSLGQGDGAFF.